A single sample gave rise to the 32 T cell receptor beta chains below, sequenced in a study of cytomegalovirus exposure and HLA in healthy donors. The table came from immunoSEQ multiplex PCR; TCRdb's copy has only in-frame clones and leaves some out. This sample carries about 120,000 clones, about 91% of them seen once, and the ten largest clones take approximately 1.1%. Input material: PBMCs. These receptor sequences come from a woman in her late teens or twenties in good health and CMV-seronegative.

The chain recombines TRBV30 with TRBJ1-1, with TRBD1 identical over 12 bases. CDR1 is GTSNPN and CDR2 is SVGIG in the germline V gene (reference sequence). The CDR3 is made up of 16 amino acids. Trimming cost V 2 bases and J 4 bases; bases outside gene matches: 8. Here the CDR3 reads CAWSRDRGRIRTEAFF. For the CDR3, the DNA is TGTGCCTGGAGTAGGGACAGGGGGCGCATTCGCACTGAAGCTTTCTTT.

This CDR3 reads CASSLESDSTPLFF. The CDR3, as DNA: TGCGCCAGCAGCTTGGAGTCCGACAGTACTCCGCTGTTTTTT. The gene calls are TRBV5-1 and TRBJ2-2, with TRBD1 as a possible D gene (5 bases). From germline, CDR1 is SGHRS and CDR2 YFSETQ. The CDR3 totals 14 residues. V lost 0 bases to trimming and J lost 13 bases, with 16 bases between them.

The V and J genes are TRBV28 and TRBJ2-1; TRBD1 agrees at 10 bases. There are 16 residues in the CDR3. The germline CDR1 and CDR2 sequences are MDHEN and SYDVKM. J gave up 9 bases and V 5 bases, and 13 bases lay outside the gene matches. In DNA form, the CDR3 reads TGTGCCAGCAGTCCTGGGGACAGGGGTTTATTCGGTGAGCAGTTCTTC. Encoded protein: CASSPGDRGLFGEQFF. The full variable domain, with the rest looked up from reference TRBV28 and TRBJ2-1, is DVKVTQSSRYLVKRTGEKVFLECVQDMDHENMFWYRQDPGLGLRLIYFSYDVKMKEKGDIPEGYSVSREKKERFSLILESASTNQTSMYLCASSPGDRGLFGEQFFGPGTRLTVL.

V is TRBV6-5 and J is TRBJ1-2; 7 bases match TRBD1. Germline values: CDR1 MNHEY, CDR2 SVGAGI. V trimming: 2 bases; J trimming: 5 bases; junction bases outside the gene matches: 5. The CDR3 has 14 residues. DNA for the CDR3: TGTGCCAGCAGTTACGGCGGGACAGATTATGGCTACACCTTC. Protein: CASSYGGTDYGYTF.

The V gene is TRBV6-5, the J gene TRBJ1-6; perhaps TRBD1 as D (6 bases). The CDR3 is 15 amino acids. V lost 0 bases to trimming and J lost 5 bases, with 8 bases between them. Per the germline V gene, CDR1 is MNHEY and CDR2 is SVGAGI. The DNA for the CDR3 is TGTGCCAGCAGTTACTCGACAGGCAATAATTCACCCCTCCACTTT. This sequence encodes CASSYSTGNNSPLHF.

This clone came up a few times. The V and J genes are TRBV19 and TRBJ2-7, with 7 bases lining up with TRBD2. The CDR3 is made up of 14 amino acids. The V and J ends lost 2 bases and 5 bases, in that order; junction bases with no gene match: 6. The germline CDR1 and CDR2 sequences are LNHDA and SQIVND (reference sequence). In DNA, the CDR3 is TGTGCCAGTAGTATAAGGGGACTAAAGAACGAGCAGTACTTC. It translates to CASSIRGLKNEQYF.

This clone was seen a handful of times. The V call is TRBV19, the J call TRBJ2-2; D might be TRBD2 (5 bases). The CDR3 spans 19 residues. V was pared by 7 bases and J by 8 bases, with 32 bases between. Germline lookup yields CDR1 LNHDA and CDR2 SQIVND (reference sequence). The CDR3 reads CASTPRTSLAAPQGGELFF. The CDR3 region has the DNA TGTGCCAGTACTCCAAGGACCTCGCTAGCAGCTCCGCAAGGAGGGGAGCTGTTTTTT.

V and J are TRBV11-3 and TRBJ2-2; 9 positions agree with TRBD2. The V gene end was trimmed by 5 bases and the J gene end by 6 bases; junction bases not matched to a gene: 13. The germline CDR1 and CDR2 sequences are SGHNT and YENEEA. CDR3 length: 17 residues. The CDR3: CASSPRVASGISGELFF. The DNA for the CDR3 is TGTGCCAGCAGCCCAAGAGTGGCTAGCGGGATTTCCGGGGAGCTGTTTTTT. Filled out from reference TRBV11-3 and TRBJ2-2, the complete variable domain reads EAGVVQSPRYKIIEKKQPVAFWCNPISGHNTLYWYLQNLGQGPELLIRYENEEAVDDSQLPKDRFSAERLKGVDSTLKIQPAELGDSAVYLCASSPRVASGISGELFFGEGSRLTVL.

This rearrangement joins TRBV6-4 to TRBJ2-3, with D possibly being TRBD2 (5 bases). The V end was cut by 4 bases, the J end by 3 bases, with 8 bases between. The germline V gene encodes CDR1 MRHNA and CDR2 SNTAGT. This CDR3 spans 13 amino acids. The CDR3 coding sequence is TGTGCCAGCAGTGCCCGGGAAACAGATACGCAGTATTTT. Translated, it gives CASSARETDTQYF.

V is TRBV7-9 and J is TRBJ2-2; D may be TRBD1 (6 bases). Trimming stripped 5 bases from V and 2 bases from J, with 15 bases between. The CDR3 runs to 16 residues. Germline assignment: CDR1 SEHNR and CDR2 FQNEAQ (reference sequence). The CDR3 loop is CASSPFGQSNTGELFF. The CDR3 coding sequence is TGTGCCAGCAGCCCTTTCGGACAGAGTAACACCGGGGAGCTGTTTTTT.

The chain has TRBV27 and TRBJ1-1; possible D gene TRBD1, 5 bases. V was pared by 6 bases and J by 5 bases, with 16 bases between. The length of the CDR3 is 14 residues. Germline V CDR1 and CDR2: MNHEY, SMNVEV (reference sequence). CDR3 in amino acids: CASRSFEGATEAFF. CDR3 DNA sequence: TGTGCCAGCAGGTCTTTCGAAGGGGCGACTGAAGCTTTCTTT.

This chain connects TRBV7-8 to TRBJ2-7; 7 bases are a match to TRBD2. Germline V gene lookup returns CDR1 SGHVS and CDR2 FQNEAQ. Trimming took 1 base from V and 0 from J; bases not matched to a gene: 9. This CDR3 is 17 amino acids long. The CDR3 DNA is TGTGCCAGCAGCTTAGGTCACCCAGCGGGGATCTCCTACGAGCAGTACTTC. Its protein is CASSLGHPAGISYEQYF. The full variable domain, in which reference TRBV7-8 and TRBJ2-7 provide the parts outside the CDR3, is GAGVSQSPRYKVAKRGQDVALRCDPISGHVSLFWYQQALGQGPEFLTYFQNEAQLDKSGLPSDRFFAERPEGSVSTLKIQRTQQEDSAVYLCASSLGHPAGISYEQYFGPGTRLTVT.

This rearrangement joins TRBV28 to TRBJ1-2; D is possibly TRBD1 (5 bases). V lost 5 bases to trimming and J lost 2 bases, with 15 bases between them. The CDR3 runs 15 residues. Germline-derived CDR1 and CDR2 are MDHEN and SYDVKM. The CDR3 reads CASSPYLSGNYGYTF. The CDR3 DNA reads TGTGCCAGCAGTCCGTACCTATCAGGGAACTATGGCTACACCTTC.

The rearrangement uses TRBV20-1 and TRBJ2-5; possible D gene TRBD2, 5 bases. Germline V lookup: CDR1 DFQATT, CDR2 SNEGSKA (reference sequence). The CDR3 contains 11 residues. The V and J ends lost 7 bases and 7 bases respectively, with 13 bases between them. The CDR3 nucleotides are TGCAGTGAACCTGGTGAGGGGACCCAGTACTTC. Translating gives CSEPGEGTQYF.

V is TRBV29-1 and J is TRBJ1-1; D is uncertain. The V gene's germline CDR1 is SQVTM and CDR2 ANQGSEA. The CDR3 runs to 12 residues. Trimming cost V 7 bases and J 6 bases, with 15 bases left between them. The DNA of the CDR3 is TGCAGCGCTATATGGGAGGCGCCTGAAGCTTTCTTT. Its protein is CSAIWEAPEAFF.

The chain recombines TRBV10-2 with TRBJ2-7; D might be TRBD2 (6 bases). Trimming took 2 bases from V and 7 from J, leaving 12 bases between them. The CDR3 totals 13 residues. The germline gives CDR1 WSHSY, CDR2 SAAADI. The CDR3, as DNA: TGCGCCAGCAGTGAGGACTCCCGGGGGGAGCAGTACTTC. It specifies CASSEDSRGEQYF.

The CDR3 DNA follows: TGTGCCAGCAGCTTAGAACTAGCGGGATTAGGCAATGAGCAGTTCTTC. Amino acid sequence: CASSLELAGLGNEQFF. This chain joins TRBV7-9 and TRBJ2-1, with 10 bases aligning to TRBD2. The CDR3 covers 16 residues. Trimming removed 1 base from V and 6 bases from J; junction bases left unmatched: 6. Per the germline V gene, CDR1 is SEHNR and CDR2 is FQNEAQ (reference sequence).

Here the CDR3 reads CASQRTSGQETQYF. The DNA for the CDR3 is TGTGCCAGCCAACGGACTAGCGGTCAAGAGACCCAGTACTTC. V usage is TRBV2 and J usage is TRBJ2-5; TRBD2 matches 10 bases. In germline, CDR1 is SNHLY, CDR2 FYNNEI. Trimming removed 8 bases from V and 2 bases from J; junction bases left unmatched: 5. The CDR3 has 14 residues.

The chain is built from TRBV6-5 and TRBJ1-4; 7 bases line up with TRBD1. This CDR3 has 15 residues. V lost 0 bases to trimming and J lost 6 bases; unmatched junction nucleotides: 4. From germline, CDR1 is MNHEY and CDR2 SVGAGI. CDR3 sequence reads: CASSYSGTDHEKLFF. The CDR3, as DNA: TGTGCCAGCAGTTACTCGGGGACAGACCATGAAAAACTGTTTTTT.

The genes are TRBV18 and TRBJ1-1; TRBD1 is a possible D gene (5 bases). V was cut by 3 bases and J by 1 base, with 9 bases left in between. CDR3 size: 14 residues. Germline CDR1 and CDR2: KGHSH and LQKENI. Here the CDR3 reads CASSPAGKNTEAFF. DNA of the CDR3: TGTGCCAGCTCACCGGCAGGGAAGAACACTGAAGCTTTCTTT.

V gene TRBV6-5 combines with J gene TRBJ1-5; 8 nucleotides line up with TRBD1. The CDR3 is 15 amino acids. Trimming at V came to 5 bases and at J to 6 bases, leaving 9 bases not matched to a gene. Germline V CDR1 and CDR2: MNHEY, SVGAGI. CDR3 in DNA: TGTGCCAGCAGTCTCCTTGATGGGACAGGTCAGCCCCAGCATTTT. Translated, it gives CASSLLDGTGQPQHF.

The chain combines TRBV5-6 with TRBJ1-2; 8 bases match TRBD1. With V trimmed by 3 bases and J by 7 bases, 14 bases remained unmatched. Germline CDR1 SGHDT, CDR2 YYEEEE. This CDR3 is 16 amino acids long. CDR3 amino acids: CASSYNKGQGVGGYTF. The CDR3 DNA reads TGTGCCAGCAGCTATAATAAAGGACAGGGTGTTGGTGGCTACACCTTC.

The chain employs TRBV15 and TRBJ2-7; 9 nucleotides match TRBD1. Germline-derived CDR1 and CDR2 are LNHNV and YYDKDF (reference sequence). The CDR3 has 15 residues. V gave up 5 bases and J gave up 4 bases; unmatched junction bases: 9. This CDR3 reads CATSRRDREGYEQYF. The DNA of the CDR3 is TGTGCCACCAGCCGCCGGGACAGGGAGGGATACGAGCAGTACTTC. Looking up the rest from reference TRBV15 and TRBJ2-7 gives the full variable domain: DAMVIQNPRYQVTQFGKPVTLSCSQTLNHNVMYWYQQKSSQAPKLLFHYYDKDFNNEADTPDNFQSRRPNTSFCFLDIRSPGLGDTAMYLCATSRRDREGYEQYFGPGTRLTVT.

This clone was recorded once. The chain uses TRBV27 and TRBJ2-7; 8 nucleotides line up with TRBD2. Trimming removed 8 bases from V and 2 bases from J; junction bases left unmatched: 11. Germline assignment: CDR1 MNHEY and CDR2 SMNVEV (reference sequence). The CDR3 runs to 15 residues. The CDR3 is CASSVRGGETYEQYF. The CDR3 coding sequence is TGTGCCAGCTCGGTTCGGGGGGGGGAAACCTACGAGCAGTACTTC.

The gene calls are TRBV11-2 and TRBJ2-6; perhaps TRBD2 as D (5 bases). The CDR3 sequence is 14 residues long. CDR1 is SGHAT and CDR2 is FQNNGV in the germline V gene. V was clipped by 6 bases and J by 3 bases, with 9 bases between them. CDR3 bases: TGTGCCAGCAGACGGACTGATGGGGCCAACGTCCTGACTTTC. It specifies CASRRTDGANVLTF.

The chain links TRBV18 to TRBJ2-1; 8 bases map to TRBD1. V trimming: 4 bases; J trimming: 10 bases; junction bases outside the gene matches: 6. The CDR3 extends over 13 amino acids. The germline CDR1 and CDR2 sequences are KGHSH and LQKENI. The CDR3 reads CASSLRQGTEQFF. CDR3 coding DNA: TGTGCCAGCTCACTTAGACAGGGGACGGAGCAGTTCTTC. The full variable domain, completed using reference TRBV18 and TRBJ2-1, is NAGVMQNPRHLVRRRGQEARLRCSPMKGHSHVYWYRQLPEEGLKFMVYLQKENIIDESGMPKERFSAEFPKEGPSILRIQQVVRGDSAAYFCASSLRQGTEQFFGPGTRLTVL.

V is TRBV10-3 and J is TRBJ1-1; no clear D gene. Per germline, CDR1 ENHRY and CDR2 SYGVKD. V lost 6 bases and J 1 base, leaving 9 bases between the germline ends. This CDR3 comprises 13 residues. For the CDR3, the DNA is TGTGCCATCAGAAACAGTGAGAACACTGAAGCTTTCTTT. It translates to CAIRNSENTEAFF.

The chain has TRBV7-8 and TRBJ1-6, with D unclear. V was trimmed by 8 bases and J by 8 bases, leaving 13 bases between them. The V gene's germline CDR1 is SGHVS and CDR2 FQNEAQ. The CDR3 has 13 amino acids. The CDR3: CASGLSPDSPLHF. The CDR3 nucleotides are TGTGCCAGCGGTCTATCGCCTGATTCACCCCTCCACTTT.

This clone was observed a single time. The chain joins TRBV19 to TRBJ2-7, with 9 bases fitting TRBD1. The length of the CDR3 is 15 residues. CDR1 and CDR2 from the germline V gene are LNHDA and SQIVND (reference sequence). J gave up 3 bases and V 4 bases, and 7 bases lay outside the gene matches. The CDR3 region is CASSREGQGLYEQYF. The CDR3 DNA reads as TGTGCCAGTAGTAGAGAGGGACAGGGACTCTACGAGCAGTACTTC. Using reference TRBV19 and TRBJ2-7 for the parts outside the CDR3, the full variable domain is DGGITQSPKYLFRKEGQNVTLSCEQNLNHDAMYWYRQDPGQGLRLIYYSQIVNDFQKGDIAEGYSVSREKKESFPLTVTSAQKNPTAFYLCASSREGQGLYEQYFGPGTRLTVT.

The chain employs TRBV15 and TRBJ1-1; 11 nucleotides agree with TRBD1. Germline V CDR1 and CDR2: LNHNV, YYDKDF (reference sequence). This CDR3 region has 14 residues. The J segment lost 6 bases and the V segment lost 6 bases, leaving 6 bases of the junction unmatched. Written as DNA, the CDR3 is TGTGCCACCAGGTTGGGACAGGGGGACCCTGAAGCTTTCTTT. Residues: CATRLGQGDPEAFF.

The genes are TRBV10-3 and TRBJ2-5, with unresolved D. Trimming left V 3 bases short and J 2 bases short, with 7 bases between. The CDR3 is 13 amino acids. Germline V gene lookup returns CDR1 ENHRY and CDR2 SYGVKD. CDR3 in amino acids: CAISDEVQETQYF. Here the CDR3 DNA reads TGTGCCATCAGTGACGAGGTGCAAGAGACCCAGTACTTC.

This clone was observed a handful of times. Here the CDR3 reads CASSGNRAGYTF. The CDR3 region has the DNA TGTGCCAGCAGTGGAAACAGGGCCGGCTACACCTTC. This chain links TRBV27 with TRBJ1-2, with D maybe TRBD1 (6 bases). Trimming cost V 5 bases and J 8 bases, with 12 bases left between them. The CDR3 is made up of 12 amino acids. Looked up from germline, CDR1 is MNHEY and CDR2 is SMNVEV (reference sequence).